This T cell receptor beta chain was identified during a study of identifying expanded T cells in peripheral blood. Only in-frame clones appear in the TCRdb table, and some are missing; sequencing was by immunoSEQ multiplex PCR. Of about 120,000 clones listed, more than 75% are singletons. Study-level results: About 1.2 clones differed between technical replicates, versus roughly 16 and 20 over time.

Details on this clone: Antigen: not known.

No infections or other immune events were documented during collection. V gave up 1 base and J gave up 6 bases, with 11 bases separating them. CDR1 is GTSNPN, CDR2 SVGIG, per germline (reference sequence). The CDR3 extends over 13 amino acids. The source material was blood. This TCR was sampled from a person aged 18-69 years in good health. This chain links TRBV30 with TRBJ2-3, with D perhaps being TRBD1 or TRBD2 (5 bases each). DNA of the CDR3: TGTGCCTGGAGTGCCGGGACCCACGATACGCAGTATTTT. It codes for CAWSAGTHDTQYF. Together with reference TRBV30 and TRBJ2-3, the CDR3 gives the full variable domain: SQTIHQWPATLVQPVGSPLSLECTVEGTSNPNLYWYRQAAGRGLQLLFYSVGIGQISSEVPQNLSASRPQDRQFILSSKKLLLSDSGFYLCAWSAGTHDTQYFGPGTRLTVL.